This paragraph reports one TCR beta chain. Its antigen remains unidentified. The CDR3 loop spans 15 amino acids. Germline V gene data show CDR1 as SGHRS and CDR2 as YFSETQ. The V and J ends lost 0 bases and 8 bases respectively, with 14 bases between them. This entry comes from a study of T-cell memory formation after mild COVID-19. Study-wide background: TCR clusters mostly belonged to single donors. Study-level findings and limits: Contracting clones from day 15 to 85 had balanced CD4/CD8; later expanders favoured CD4+. Cross-reactive memory seemingly joined, as some responding clones were found in pre-infection memory. Clones that contracted clustered mainly in CM and EM if CD4+ and in EMRA if CD8+.

TCRdb re-derived calls from the 5' RACE reads in MiXCR, one entry per CDR3 protein. The sample shows tens of thousands of distinct CDR3 sequences, over 9% of them seen only once. The chain recombines TRBV5-1 with TRBJ2-2; no firm D call. The sequencing sample was made of PBMCs or a T cell subset sorted from them (not recorded which). The TCR was taken from a young man who had mild COVID-19 (a few samples of this study predate the infection). Cell type and time point are not known. In DNA form, the CDR3 reads TGCGCCAGCAGCTTGGAACTTTTGTGGGGTGGGGAGCTGTTTTTT. Residues: CASSLELLWGGELFF.